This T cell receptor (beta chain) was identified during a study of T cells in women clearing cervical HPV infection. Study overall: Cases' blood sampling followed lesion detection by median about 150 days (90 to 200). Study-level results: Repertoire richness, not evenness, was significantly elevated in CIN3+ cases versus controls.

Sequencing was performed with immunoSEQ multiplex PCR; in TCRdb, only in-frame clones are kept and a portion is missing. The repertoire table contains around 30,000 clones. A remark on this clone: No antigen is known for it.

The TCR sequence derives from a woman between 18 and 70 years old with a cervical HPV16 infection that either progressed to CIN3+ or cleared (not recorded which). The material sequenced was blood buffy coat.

The CDR3 bases that were read are TGTGCCAGCTCACCACCGTCTAGAAAATCCGGGGAG. As protein: CASSPPSRKSGE. The whole CDR3 reads CASSPPSRKSGELFF. The genes are TRBV18 and TRBJ2-2, with unresolved D. Read sequence stops 3 residues before the CDR3 end, and the germline J gene provides the missing end. Germline V gene sequence: CDR1 KGHSH, CDR2 LQKENI. Between the trimmed V and J ends, which lost 0 bases and 6 bases, there was a span of 11 bases. CDR3 size: 15 residues.